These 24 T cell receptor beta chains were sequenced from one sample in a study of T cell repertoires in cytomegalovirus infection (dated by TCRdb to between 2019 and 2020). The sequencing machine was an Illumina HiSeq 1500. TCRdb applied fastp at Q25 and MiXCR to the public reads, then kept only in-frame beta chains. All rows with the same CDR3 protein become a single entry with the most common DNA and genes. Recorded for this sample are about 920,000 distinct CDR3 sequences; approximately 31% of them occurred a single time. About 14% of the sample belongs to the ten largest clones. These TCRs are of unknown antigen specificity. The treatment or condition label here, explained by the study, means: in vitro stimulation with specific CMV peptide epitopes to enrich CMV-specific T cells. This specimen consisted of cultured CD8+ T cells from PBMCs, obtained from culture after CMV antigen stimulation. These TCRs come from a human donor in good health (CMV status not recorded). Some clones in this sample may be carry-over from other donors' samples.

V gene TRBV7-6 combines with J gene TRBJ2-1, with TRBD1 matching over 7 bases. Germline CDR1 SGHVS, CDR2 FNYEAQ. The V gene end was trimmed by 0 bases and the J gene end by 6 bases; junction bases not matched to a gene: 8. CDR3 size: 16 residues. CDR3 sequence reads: CASSLAATGWVNEQFF. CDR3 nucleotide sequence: TGTGCCAGCAGCTTAGCGGCGACAGGGTGGGTCAATGAGCAGTTCTTC.

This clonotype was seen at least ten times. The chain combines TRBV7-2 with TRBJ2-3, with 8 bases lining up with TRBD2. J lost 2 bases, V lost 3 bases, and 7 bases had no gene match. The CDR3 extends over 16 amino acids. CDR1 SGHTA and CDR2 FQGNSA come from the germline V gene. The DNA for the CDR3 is TGTGCCAGCAGCTTGCGCCCGGGGGGGGACACAGATACGCAGTATTTT. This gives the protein CASSLRPGGDTDTQYF.

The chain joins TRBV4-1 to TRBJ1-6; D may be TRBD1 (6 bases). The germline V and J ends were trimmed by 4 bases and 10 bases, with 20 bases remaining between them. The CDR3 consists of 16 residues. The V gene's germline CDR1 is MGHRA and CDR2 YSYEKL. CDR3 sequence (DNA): TGCGCCAGCAGCCGCTTCACGCAGGGGAGAGAGTCACCCCTCCACTTT. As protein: CASSRFTQGRESPLHF.

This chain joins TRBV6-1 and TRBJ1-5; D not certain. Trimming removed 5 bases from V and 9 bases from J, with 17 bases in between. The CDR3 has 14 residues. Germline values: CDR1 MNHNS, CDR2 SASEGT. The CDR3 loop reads CASSPRRFGGPQHF. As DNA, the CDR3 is TGTGCCAGCAGTCCCCGCCGCTTCGGAGGGCCCCAGCATTTT.

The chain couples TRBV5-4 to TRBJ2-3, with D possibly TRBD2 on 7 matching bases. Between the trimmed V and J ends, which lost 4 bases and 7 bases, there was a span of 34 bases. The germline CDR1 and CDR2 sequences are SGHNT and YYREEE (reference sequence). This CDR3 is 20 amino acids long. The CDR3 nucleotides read TGTGCCAGCAGCCTGGGGGCAAAAGCGGGGTTAACAATCCCCCCTAATACGCAGTATTTT. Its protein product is CASSLGAKAGLTIPPNTQYF.

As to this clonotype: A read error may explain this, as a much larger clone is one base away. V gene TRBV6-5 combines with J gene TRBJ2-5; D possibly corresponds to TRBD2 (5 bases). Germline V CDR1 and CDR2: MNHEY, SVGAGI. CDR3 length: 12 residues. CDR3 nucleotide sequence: TGTGCCAACAGTTCAGAGGGAGAGACCCAGTACTTC. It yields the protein CANSSEGETQYF.

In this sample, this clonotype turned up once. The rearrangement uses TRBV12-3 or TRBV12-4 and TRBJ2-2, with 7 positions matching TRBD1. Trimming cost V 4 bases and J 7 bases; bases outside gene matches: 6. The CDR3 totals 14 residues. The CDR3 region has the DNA TGTGCCAGCAGTTCGACAGGGTACGGCGGGGAGCTGTTTTTT. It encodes CASSSTGYGGELFF.

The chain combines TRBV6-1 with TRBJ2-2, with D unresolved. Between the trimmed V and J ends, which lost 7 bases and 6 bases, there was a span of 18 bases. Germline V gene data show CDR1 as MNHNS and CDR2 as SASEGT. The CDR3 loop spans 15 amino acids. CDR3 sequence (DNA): TGTGCCAGCATTCCAGGACGGATCCTCCCCGGGGAGCTGTTTTTT. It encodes CASIPGRILPGELFF.

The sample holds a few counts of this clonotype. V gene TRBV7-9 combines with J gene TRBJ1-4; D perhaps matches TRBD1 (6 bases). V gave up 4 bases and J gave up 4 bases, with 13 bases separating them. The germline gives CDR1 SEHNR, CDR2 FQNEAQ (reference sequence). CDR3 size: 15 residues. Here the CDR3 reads CASSSDRTYNEKLFF. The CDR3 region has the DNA TGTGCCAGCAGCTCAGACAGGACCTATAATGAAAAACTGTTTTTT. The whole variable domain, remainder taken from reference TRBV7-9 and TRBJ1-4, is DTGVSQNPRHKITKRGQNVTFRCDPISEHNRLYWYRQTLGQGPEFLTYFQNEAQLEKSRLLSDRFSAERPKGSFSTLEIQRTEQGDSAMYLCASSSDRTYNEKLFFGSGTQLSVL.

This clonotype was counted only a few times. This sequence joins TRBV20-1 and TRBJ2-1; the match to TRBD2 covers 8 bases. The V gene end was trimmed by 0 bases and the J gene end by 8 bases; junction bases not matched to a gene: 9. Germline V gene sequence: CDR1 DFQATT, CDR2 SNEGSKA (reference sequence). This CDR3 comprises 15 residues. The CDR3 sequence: CSARDGAGGSDEQFF. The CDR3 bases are TGCAGTGCTAGAGATGGGGCGGGGGGATCGGATGAGCAGTTCTTC.

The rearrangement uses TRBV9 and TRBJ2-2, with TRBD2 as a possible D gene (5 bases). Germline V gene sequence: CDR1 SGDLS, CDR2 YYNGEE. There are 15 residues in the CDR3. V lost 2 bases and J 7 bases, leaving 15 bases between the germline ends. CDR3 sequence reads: CASSVKDLAYGELFF. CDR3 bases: TGTGCCAGCAGCGTCAAGGACTTGGCATACGGGGAGCTGTTTTTT.

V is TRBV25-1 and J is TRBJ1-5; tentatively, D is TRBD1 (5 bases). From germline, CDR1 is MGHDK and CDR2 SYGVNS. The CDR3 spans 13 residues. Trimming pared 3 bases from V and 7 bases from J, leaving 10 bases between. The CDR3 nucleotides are TGTGCCAGCAGTGATCAAGGGGCCCAGCCCCAGCATTTT. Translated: CASSDQGAQPQHF.

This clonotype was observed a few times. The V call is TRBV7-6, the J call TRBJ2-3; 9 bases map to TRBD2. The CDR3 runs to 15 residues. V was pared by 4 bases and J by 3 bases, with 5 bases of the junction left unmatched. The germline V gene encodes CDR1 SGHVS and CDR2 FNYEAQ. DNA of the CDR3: TGTGCCAGCAGCTCTCGAGCGGGGGGTACAGATACGCAGTATTTT. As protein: CASSSRAGGTDTQYF.

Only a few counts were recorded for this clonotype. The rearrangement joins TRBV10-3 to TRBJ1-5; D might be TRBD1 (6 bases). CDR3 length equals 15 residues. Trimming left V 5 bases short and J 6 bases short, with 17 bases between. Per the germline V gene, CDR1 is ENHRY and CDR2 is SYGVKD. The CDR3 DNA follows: TGTGCCATCAGTCCACAGGGTTTTGACGGTCAGCCCCAGCATTTT. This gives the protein CAISPQGFDGQPQHF.

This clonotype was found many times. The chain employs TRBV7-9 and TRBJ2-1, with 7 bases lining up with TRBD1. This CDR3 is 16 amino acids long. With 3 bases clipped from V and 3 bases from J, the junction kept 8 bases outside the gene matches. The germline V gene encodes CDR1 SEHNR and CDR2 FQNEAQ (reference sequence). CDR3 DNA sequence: TGTGCCAGCAGCTTGATCGGGGACAGTAACTACAATGAGCAGTTCTTC. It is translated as CASSLIGDSNYNEQFF.

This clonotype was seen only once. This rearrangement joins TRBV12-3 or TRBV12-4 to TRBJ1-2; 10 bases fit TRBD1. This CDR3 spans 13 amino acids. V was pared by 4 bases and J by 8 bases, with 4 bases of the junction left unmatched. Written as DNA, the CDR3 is TGTGCCAGCAGTTGGGGGACAGGGGAAGGCTACACCTTC. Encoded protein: CASSWGTGEGYTF.

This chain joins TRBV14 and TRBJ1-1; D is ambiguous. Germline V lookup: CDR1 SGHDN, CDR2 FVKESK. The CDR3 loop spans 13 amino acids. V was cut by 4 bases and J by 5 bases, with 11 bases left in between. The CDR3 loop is CASSRERQTEAFF. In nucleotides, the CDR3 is TGTGCCAGCAGCCGAGAACGGCAGACTGAAGCTTTCTTT.

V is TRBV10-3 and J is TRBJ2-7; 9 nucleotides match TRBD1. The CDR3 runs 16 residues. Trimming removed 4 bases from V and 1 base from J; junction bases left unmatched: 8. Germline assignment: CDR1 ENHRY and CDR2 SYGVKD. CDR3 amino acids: CAISVFRDRVSYEQYF. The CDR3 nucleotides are TGTGCCATCAGTGTGTTCCGGGACAGGGTATCCTACGAGCAGTACTTC.

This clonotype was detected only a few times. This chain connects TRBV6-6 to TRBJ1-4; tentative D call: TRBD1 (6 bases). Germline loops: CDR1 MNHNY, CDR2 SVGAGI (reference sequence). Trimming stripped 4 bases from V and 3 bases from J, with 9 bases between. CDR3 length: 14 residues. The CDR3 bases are TGTGCCAGCAGTTCACAGGGATCTAATGAAAAACTGTTTTTT. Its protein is CASSSQGSNEKLFF.

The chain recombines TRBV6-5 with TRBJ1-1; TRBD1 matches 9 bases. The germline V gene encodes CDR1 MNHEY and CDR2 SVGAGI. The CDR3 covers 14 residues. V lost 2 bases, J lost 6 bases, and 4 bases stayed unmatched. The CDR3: CASSYRTGGAEAFF. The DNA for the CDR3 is TGTGCCAGCAGTTACCGAACAGGGGGCGCTGAAGCTTTCTTT.

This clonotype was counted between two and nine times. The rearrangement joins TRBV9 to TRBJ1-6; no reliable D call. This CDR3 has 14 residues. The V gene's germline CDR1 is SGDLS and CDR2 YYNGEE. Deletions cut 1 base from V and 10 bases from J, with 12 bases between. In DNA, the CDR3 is TGTGCCAGCAGCGTATCTCAGTCGTCGTCACCCCTCCACTTT. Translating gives CASSVSQSSSPLHF.

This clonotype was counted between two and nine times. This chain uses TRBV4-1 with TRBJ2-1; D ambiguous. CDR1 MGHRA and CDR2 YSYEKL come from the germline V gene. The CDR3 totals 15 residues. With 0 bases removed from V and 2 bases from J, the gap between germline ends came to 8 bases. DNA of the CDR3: TGCGCCAGCAGCCAAGATAGGGTTACCTACAATGAGCAGTTCTTC. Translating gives CASSQDRVTYNEQFF.

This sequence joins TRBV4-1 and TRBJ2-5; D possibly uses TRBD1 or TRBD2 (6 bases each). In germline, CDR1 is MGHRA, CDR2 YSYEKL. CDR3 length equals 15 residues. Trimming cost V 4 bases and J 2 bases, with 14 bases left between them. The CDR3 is CASSLEGETQETQYF. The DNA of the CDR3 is TGCGCCAGCAGCCTGGAGGGGGAAACTCAAGAGACCCAGTACTTC.

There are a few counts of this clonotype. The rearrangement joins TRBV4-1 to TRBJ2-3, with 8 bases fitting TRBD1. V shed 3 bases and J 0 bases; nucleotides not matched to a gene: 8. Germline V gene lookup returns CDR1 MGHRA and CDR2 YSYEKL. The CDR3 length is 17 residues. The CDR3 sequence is CASSHDSTGASTDTQYF. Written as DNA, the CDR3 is TGCGCCAGCAGCCACGATTCGACAGGGGCCAGCACAGATACGCAGTATTTT.